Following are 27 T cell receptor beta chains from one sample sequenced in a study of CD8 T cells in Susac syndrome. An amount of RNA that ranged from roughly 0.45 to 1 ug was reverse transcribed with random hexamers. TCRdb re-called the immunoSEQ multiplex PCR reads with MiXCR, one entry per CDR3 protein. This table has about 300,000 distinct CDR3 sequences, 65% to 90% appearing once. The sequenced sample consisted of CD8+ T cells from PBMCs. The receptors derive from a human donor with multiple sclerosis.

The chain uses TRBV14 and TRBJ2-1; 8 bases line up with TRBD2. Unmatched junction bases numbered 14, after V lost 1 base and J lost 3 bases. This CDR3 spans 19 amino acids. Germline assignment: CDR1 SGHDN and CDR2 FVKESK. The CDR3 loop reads CASSQVPGMGLGDYNEQFF. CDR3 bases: TGTGCCAGCAGCCAAGTCCCTGGGATGGGACTAGGGGACTACAATGAGCAGTTCTTC.

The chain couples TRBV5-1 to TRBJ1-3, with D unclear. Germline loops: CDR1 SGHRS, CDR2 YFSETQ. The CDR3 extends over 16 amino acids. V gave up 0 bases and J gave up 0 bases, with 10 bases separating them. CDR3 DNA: TGCGCCAGCAGCTTGGAAGTTGTCAGCTCTGGAAACACCATATATTTT. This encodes CASSLEVVSSGNTIYF.

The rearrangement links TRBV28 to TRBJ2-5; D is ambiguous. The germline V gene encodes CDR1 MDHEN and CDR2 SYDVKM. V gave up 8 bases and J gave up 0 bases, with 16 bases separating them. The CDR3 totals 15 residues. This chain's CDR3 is CASQLDMLYQETQYF. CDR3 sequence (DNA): TGTGCCAGCCAGCTTGACATGCTGTACCAAGAGACCCAGTACTTC.

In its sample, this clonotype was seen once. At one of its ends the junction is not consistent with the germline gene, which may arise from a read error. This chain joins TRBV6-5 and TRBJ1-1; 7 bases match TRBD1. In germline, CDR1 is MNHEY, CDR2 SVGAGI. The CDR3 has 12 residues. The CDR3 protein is CAGSYRGTEAFF. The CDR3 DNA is TGTGCCGGCAGTTACAGGGGAACTGAAGCTTTCTTT.

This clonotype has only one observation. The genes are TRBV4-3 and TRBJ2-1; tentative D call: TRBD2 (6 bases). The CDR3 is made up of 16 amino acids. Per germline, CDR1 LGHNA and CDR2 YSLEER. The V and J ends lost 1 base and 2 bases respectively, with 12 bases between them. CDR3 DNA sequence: TGCGCCAGCAGCCAAGGCCTAGCGCCGACCTACAATGAGCAGTTCTTC. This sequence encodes CASSQGLAPTYNEQFF.

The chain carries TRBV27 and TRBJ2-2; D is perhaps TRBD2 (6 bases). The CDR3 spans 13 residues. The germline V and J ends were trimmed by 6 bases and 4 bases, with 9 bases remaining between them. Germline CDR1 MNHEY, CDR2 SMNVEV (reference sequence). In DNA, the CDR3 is TGTGCCAGCAGGCGGGGACCCACCGGGGAGCTGTTTTTT. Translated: CASRRGPTGELFF.

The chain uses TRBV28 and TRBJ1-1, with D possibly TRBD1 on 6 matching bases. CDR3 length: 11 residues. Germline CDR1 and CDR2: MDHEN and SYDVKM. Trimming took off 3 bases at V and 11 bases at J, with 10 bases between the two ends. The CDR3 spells CASSLLGGAFF. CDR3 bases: TGTGCCAGCAGTTTGCTCGGGGGCGCTTTCTTT.

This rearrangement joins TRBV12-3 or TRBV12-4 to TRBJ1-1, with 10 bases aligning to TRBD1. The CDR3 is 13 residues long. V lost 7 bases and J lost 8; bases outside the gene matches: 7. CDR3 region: CASTPTGGSEAFF. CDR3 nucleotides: TGTGCCAGCACCCCGACAGGGGGCTCGGAAGCTTTCTTT.

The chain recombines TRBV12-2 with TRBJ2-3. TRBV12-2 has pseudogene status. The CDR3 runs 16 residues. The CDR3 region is CASRLGASYGTDTQYF. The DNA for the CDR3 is TGTGCAAGTCGCTTAGGAGCTAGCTATGGCACAGATACGCAGTATTTT.

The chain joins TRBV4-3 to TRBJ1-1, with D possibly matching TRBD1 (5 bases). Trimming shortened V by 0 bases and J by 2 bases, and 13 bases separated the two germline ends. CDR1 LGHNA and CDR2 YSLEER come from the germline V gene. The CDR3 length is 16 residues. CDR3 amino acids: CASSQEQGLPNTEAFF. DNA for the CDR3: TGCGCCAGCAGCCAAGAGCAGGGACTACCAAACACTGAAGCTTTCTTT.

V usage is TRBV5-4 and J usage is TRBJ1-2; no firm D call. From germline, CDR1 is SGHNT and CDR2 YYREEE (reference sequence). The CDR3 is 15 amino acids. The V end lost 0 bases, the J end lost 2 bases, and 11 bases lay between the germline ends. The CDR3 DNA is TGTGCCAGCAGCTTGGAAATACAGAGGAACTATGGCTACACCTTC. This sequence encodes CASSLEIQRNYGYTF.

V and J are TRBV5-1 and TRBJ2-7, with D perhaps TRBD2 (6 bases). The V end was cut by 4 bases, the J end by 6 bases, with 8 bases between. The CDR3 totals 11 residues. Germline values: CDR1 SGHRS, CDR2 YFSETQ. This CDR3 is CASSRDFEQYF. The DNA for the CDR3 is TGCGCCAGCAGCCGGGACTTCGAGCAGTACTTC.

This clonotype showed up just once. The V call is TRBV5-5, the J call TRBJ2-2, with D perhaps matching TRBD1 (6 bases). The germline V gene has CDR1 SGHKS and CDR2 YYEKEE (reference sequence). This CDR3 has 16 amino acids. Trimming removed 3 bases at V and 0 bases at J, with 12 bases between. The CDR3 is CASSYPGHTNTGELFF. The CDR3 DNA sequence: TGTGCCAGCAGCTACCCGGGACACACGAACACCGGGGAGCTGTTTTTT. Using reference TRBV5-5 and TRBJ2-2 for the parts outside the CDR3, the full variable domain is DAGVTQSPTHLIKTRGQQVTLRCSPISGHKSVSWYQQVLGQGPQFIFQYYEKEERGRGNFPDRFSARQFPNYSSELNVNALLLGDSALYLCASSYPGHTNTGELFFGEGSRLTVL.

The CDR3 reads CSVDVTAYQETQYF. CDR3 nucleotides: TGCAGCGTGGACGTGACGGCGTACCAAGAGACCCAGTACTTC. The chain uses TRBV29-1 and TRBJ2-5, with no clear D. The CDR3 is made up of 14 amino acids. The germline V and J ends were trimmed by 6 bases and 0 bases, with 14 bases remaining between them. CDR1 SQVTM and CDR2 ANQGSEA come from the germline V gene.

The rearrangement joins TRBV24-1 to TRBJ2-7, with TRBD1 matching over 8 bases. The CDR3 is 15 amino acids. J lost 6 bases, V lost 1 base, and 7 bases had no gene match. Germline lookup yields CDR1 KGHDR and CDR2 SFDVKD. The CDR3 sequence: CATSDFGTGLGEQYF. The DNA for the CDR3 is TGTGCCACCAGTGATTTTGGGACAGGCCTGGGCGAGCAGTACTTC.

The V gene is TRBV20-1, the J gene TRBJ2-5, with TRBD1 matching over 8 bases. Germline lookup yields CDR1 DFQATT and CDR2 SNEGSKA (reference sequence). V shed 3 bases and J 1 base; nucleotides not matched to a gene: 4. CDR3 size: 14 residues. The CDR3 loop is CSASPRGRQETQYF. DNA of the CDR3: TGCAGTGCTAGCCCCAGGGGGCGCCAAGAGACCCAGTACTTC.

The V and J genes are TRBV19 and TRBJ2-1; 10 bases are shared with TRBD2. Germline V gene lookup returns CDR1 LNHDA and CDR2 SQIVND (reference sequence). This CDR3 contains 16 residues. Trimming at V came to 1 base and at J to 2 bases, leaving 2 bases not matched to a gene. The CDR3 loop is CASSIVAGGPYNEQFF. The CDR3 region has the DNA TGTGCCAGTAGTATAGTAGCGGGAGGCCCCTACAATGAGCAGTTCTTC. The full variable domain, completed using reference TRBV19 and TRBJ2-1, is DGGITQSPKYLFRKEGQNVTLSCEQNLNHDAMYWYRQDPGQGLRLIYYSQIVNDFQKGDIAEGYSVSREKKESFPLTVTSAQKNPTAFYLCASSIVAGGPYNEQFFGPGTRLTVL.

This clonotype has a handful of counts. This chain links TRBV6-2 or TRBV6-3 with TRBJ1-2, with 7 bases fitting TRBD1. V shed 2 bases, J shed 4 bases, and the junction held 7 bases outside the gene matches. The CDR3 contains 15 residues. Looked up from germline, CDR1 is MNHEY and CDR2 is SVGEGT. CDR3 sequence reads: CASSYRGQDRYGYTF. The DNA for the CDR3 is TGTGCCAGCAGTTACCGCGGACAGGACCGCTATGGCTACACCTTC.

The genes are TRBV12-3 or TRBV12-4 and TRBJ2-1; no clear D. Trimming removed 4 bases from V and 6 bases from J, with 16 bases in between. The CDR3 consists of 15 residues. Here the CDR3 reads CASSYPPTGVNEQFF. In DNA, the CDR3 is TGTGCCAGCAGTTACCCCCCTACGGGCGTCAATGAGCAGTTCTTC.

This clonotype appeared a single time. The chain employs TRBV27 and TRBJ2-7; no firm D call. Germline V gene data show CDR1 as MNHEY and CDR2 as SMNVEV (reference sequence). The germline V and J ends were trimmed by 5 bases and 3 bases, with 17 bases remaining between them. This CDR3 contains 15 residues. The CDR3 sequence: CASSTSSARGYEQYF. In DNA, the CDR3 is TGTGCCAGCAGTACGAGCAGCGCGAGAGGCTACGAGCAGTACTTC.

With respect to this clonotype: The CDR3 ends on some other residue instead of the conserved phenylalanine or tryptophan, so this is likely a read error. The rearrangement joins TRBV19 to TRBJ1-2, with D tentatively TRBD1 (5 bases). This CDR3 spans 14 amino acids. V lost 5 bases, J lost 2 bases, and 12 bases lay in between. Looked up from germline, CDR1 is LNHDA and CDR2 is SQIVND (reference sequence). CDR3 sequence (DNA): TGTGCCAGTAGTCCCTTCCGGGGCAACTATGGCTACACCATC. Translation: CASSPFRGNYGYTI.

The CDR3: CASSWELAGVETQYF. The CDR3 nucleotides read TGTGCCAGCAGTTGGGAACTAGCGGGAGTGGAGACCCAGTACTTC. This chain joins TRBV28 and TRBJ2-5, with TRBD2 matching over 11 bases. There are 15 residues in the CDR3. CDR1 is MDHEN and CDR2 is SYDVKM in the germline V gene. After removal of 4 bases from V and 5 bases from J, the junction contained 6 bases not matched to a gene.

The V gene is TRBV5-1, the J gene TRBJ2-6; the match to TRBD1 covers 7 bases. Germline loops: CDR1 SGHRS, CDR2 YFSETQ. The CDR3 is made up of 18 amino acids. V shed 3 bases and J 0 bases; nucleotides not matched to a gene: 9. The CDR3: CASSWTPGQYSGANVLTF. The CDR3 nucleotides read TGCGCCAGCAGCTGGACACCGGGACAGTACTCTGGGGCCAACGTCCTGACTTTC.

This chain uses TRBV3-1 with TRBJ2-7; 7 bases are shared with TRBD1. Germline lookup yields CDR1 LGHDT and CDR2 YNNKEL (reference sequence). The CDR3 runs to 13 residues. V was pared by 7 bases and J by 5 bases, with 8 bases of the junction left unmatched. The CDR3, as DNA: TGTGCCAGCACCGAGACAGGGACCCACGAGCAGTACTTC. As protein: CASTETGTHEQYF.

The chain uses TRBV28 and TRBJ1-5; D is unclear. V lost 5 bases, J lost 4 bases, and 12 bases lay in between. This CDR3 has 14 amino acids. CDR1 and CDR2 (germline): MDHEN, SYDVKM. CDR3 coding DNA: TGTGCCAGCAGTGCCGGAGGCGGGAATCAGCCCCAGCATTTT. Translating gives CASSAGGGNQPQHF.

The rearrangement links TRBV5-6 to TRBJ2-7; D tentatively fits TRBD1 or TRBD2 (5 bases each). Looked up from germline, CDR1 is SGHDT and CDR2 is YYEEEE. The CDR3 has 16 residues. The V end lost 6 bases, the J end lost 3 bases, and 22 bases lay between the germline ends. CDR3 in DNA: TGTGCCAGCACTATACGGGGCTTATACCATGGCTACGAGCAGTACTTC. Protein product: CASTIRGLYHGYEQYF.

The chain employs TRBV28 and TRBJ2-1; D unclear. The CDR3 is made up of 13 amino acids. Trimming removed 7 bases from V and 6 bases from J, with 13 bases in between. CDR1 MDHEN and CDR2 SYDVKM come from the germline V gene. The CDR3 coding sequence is TGTGCCAGCACCTCCTTAAACACCAATGAGCAGTTCTTC. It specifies CASTSLNTNEQFF.